The T cell receptor (beta chain) under discussion was sequenced for a study of blood T cell repertoires in COVID-19. The repertoire was sequenced with immunoSEQ multiplex PCR; TCRdb's copy has only in-frame clones and lacks some. The table lists hundreds of thousands of clones, over 85% of them singletons. Germline assignment: CDR1 SGHAT and CDR2 FQNNGV. The V end lost 4 bases, the J end lost 7 bases, and 11 bases lay between the germline ends. The CDR3 length is 13 residues. J is TRBJ1-5 and V is TRBV11-2; TRBD1 might be the D (6 bases). The clonotype comes from a man younger than 30 with COVID-19, enrolled during active disease. The material sequenced was peripheral blood. CDR3 nucleotide sequence: TGTGCCAGCAGCTCCTCGACAGGCCAGCCCCAGCATTTT. Encoded protein: CASSSSTGQPQHF.